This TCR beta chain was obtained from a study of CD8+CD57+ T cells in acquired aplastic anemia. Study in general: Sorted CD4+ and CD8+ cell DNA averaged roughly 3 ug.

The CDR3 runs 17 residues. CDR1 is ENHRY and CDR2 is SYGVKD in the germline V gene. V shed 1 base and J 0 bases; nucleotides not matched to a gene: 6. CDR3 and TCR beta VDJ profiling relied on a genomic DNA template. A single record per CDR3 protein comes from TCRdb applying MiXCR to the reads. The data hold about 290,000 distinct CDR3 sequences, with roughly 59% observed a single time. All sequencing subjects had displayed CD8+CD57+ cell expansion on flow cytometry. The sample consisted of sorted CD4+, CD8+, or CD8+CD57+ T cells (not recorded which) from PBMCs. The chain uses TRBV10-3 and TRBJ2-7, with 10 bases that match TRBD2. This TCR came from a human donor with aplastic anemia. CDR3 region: CAISELVSGRSSYEQYF. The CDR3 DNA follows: TGTGCCATCAGTGAGTTGGTTAGCGGGAGGAGCTCCTACGAGCAGTACTTC.